The next 10 T cell receptor beta chains were all read from a single sample in a study of blood T cell repertoires in COVID-19. The data were produced by immunoSEQ multiplex PCR, yet TCRdb's version contains in-frame clones alone and is incomplete. Of about 230,000 clones listed, around 90% were seen once; the top ten hold under 3.5%. The sequenced sample consisted of peripheral blood. All receptors derive from a man younger than 45 with COVID-19, enrolled during active disease.

Worth noting for this clone: At the DNA level, this CDR3 is encoded by other sequences in the same sample as well. The gene calls are TRBV7-3 and TRBJ1-2; D may be TRBD1 (6 bases). This CDR3 region has 13 residues. Trimming shortened V by 5 bases and J by 5 bases, and 12 bases separated the two germline ends. In germline, CDR1 is SGHTA, CDR2 FQGTGA. CDR3: CASSQQQGYGYTF. The CDR3 DNA sequence: TGTGCCAGCAGCCAGCAACAGGGTTATGGCTACACCTTC.

This chain uses TRBV7-3 with TRBJ1-1, with D possibly being TRBD1 (5 bases). This CDR3 spans 13 amino acids. From germline, CDR1 is SGHTA and CDR2 FQGTGA. Trimming stripped 5 bases from V and 10 bases from J, with 17 bases between. CDR3: CASSQDPGRAAFF. The CDR3 DNA reads as TGTGCCAGCAGCCAGGACCCAGGGAGGGCAGCTTTCTTT. Full variable domain (missing parts from reference TRBV7-3 and TRBJ1-1): GAGVSQTPSNKVTEKGKYVELRCDPISGHTALYWYRQSLGQGPEFLIYFQGTGAADDSGLPNDRFFAVRPEGSVSTLKIQRTERGDSAVYLCASSQDPGRAAFFGQGTRLTVV.

In this sample, this clone turned up a few times. The identical CDR3 is also encoded by other nucleotide sequences in the sample. This rearrangement joins TRBV6-5 to TRBJ1-5; unclear D gene. Germline V CDR1 and CDR2: MNHEY, SVGAGI. This CDR3 comprises 14 residues. V dropped 0 bases and J dropped 1 base, with 4 bases sitting between them. The CDR3 loop is CASSYSGSNQPQHF. DNA for the CDR3: TGTGCCAGCAGTTACTCTGGCAGCAATCAGCCCCAGCATTTT.

The gene calls are TRBV9 and TRBJ1-2, with 9 nucleotides matching TRBD1. V lost 3 bases to trimming and J lost 4 bases; unmatched junction nucleotides: 10. The CDR3 has 16 amino acids. Germline V gene data show CDR1 as SGDLS and CDR2 as YYNGEE. CDR3 nucleotides: TGTGCCAGCAGCGCGGAGCCGGGACAGGGTGGCTATGGCTACACCTTC. It yields the protein CASSAEPGQGGYGYTF.

As DNA, the CDR3 is TGTGCCAGCTCACCGGGAGTAGCGGGGGGAGAGACCCAGTACTTC. Its translation: CASSPGVAGGETQYF. The rearrangement joins TRBV18 to TRBJ2-5; 10 positions agree with TRBD2. V lost 3 bases, J lost 4 bases, and 5 bases stayed unmatched. The CDR3 is 15 residues long. Germline assignment: CDR1 KGHSH and CDR2 LQKENI. Full variable domain (outside the CDR3, taken from reference TRBV18 and TRBJ2-5): NAGVMQNPRHLVRRRGQEARLRCSPMKGHSHVYWYRQLPEEGLKFMVYLQKENIIDESGMPKERFSAEFPKEGPSILRIQQVVRGDSAAYFCASSPGVAGGETQYFGPGTRLLVL.

The rearrangement joins TRBV5-4 to TRBJ2-7; 10 nucleotides line up with TRBD2. J lost 3 bases, V lost 0 bases, and 6 bases had no gene match. The length of the CDR3 is 16 residues. Germline V gives CDR1 SGHNT, CDR2 YYREEE (reference sequence). The CDR3 nucleotides are TGTGCCAGCAGCTTGGGGGGAGGACTAGCGGTCTACGAGCAGTACTTC. The encoded protein is CASSLGGGLAVYEQYF. The whole variable domain, remainder taken from reference TRBV5-4 and TRBJ2-7, is ETGVTQSPTHLIKTRGQQVTLRCSSQSGHNTVSWYQQALGQGPQFIFQYYREEENGRGNFPPRFSGLQFPNYSSELNVNALELDDSALYLCASSLGGGLAVYEQYFGPGTRLTVT.

The chain employs TRBV2 and TRBJ2-7; 7 nucleotides line up with TRBD1. After removal of 2 bases from V and 0 bases from J, the junction contained 4 bases not matched to a gene. CDR1 SNHLY and CDR2 FYNNEI come from the germline V gene. This CDR3 is built from 15 residues. The CDR3 spells CASSERGQSSYEQYF. The CDR3, as DNA: TGTGCCAGCAGTGAAAGGGGACAGAGCTCCTACGAGCAGTACTTC.

The chain is built from TRBV27 and TRBJ2-1; 12 nucleotides match TRBD1. V shed 0 bases, J shed 0 bases, and the junction held 12 bases outside the gene matches. Germline V gene lookup returns CDR1 MNHEY and CDR2 SMNVEV (reference sequence). The CDR3 consists of 21 residues. The CDR3, as DNA: TGTGCCAGCAGTTTATCGGTCCGGGACAGGGGGCAATCGAGCTCCTACAATGAGCAGTTCTTC. This codes for CASSLSVRDRGQSSSYNEQFF.

This chain links TRBV6-5 with TRBJ1-1; D is undetermined. Trimming took 0 bases from V and 1 from J, leaving 9 bases between them. This CDR3 region has 15 residues. From germline, CDR1 is MNHEY and CDR2 SVGAGI. The CDR3: CASSYSAAGNTEAFF. The CDR3 nucleotides read TGTGCCAGCAGTTACTCTGCGGCGGGGAACACTGAAGCTTTCTTT.

This chain connects TRBV7-8 to TRBJ1-5, with TRBD1 matching over 8 bases. Germline CDR1 reads SGHVS; CDR2 reads FQNEAQ. The CDR3 totals 17 residues. After removal of 2 bases from V and 1 base from J, the junction contained 7 bases not matched to a gene. Written as DNA, the CDR3 is TGTGCCAGCAGCTTACGTAACAGGGGGGGAAGCAATCAGCCCCAGCATTTT. This gives the protein CASSLRNRGGSNQPQHF.